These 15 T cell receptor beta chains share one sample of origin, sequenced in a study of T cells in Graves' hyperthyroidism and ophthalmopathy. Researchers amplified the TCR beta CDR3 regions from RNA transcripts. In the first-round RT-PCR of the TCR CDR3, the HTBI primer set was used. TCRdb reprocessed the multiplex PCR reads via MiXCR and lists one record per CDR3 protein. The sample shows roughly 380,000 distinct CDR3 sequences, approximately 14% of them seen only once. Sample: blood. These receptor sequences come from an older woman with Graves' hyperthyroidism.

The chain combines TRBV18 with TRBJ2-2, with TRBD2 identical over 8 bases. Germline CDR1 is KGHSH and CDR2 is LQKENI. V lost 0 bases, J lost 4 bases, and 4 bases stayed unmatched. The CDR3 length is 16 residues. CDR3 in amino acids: CASSPPLGRGTGELFF. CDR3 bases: TGTGCCAGCTCACCACCTCTCGGGAGGGGCACCGGGGAGCTGTTTTTT. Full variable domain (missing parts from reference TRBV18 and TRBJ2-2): NAGVMQNPRHLVRRRGQEARLRCSPMKGHSHVYWYRQLPEEGLKFMVYLQKENIIDESGMPKERFSAEFPKEGPSILRIQQVVRGDSAAYFCASSPPLGRGTGELFFGEGSRLTVL.

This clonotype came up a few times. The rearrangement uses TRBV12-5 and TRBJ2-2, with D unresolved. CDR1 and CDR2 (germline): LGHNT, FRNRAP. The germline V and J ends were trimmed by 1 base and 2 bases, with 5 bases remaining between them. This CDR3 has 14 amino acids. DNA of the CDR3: TGTGCTAGTGGTTTGGGACCTAACACCGGGGAGCTGTTTTTT. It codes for CASGLGPNTGELFF.

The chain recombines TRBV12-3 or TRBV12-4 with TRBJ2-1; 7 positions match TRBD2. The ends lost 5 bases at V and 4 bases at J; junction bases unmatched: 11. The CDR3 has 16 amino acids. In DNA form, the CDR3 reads TGTGCCAGCAGTCCCCAAGCGGGACTCGGGTACAATGAGCAGTTCTTC. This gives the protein CASSPQAGLGYNEQFF.

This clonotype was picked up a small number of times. CDR3: CASVPSVFPYEQYF. Written as DNA, the CDR3 is TGTGCCAGCGTTCCTAGCGTTTTTCCCTACGAGCAGTACTTC. The chain carries TRBV6-1 and TRBJ2-7; D is possibly TRBD2 (6 bases). V lost 8 bases to trimming and J lost 2 bases, with 16 bases between them. Looked up from germline, CDR1 is MNHNS and CDR2 is SASEGT. The CDR3 extends over 14 amino acids.

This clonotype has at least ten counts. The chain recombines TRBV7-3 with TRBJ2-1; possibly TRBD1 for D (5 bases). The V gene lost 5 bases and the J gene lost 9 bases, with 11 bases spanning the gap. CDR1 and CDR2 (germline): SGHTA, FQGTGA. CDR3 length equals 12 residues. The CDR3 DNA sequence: TGTGCCAGCAGCCAGTTCAGGGTTGAGCAGTTCTTC. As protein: CASSQFRVEQFF.

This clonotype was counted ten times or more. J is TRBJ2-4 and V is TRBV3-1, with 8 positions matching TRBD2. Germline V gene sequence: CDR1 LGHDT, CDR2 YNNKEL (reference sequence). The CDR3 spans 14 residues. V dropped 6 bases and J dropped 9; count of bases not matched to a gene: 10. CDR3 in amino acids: CASSPGTRGGIQYF. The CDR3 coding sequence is TGTGCCAGCAGTCCCGGGACTAGGGGGGGCATTCAGTACTTC.

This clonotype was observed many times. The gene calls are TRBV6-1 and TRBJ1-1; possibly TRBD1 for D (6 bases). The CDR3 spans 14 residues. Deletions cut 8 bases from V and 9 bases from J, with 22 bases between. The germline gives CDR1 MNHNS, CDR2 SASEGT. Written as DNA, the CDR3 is TGTGCCAGCTACAACGTTCCGGGGGCGCGGAAAGCTTTCTTT. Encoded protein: CASYNVPGARKAFF.

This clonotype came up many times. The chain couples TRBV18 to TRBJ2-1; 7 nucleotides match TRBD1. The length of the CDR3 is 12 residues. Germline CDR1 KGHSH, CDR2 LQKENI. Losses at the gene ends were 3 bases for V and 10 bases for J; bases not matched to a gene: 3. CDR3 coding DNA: TGTGCCAGCTCACCCGGACAGGCGGAGCAGTTCTTC. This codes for CASSPGQAEQFF. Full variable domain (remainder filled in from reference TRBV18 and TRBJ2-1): NAGVMQNPRHLVRRRGQEARLRCSPMKGHSHVYWYRQLPEEGLKFMVYLQKENIIDESGMPKERFSAEFPKEGPSILRIQQVVRGDSAAYFCASSPGQAEQFFGPGTRLTVL.

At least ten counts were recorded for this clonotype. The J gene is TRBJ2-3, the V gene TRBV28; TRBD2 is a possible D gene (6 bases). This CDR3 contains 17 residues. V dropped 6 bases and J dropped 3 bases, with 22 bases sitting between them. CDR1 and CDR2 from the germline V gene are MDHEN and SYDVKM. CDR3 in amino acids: CASSPTLGLRGTDTQYF. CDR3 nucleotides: TGTGCCAGCAGCCCTACCCTGGGACTCCGAGGGACAGATACGCAGTATTTT.

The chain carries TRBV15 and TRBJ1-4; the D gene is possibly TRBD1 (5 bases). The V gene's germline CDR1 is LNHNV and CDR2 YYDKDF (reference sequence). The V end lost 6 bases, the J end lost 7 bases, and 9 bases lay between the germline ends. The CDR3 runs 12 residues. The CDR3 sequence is CATRGRGEKLFF. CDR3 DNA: TGTGCCACCAGGGGGCGTGGTGAAAAACTGTTTTTT. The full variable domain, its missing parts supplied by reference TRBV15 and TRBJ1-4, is DAMVIQNPRYQVTQFGKPVTLSCSQTLNHNVMYWYQQKSSQAPKLLFHYYDKDFNNEADTPDNFQSRRPNTSFCFLDIRSPGLGDTAMYLCATRGRGEKLFFGSGTQLSVL.

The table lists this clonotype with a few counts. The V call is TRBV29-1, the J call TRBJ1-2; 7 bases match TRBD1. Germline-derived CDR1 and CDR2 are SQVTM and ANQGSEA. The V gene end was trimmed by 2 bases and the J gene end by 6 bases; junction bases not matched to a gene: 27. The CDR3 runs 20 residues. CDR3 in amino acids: CSVELPGQRNTIFYWDGYTF. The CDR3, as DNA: TGCAGCGTTGAATTACCGGGACAGAGGAATACTATATTTTATTGGGATGGCTACACCTTC.

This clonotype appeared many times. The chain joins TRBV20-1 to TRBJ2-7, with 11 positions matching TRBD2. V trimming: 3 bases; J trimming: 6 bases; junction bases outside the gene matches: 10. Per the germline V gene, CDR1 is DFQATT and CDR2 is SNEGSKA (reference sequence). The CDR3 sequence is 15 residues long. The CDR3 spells CSASLSLAGAFEQYF. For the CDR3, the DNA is TGCAGTGCTAGCTTGTCACTAGCGGGAGCCTTCGAGCAGTACTTC.

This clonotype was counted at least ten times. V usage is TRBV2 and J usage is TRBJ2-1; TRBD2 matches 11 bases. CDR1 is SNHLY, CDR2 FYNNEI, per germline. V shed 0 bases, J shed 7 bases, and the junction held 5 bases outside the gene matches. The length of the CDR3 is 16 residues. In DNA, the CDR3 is TGTGCCAGCAGTGAAGCGCGGGCTAGCGGGAGGAATGAGCAGTTCTTC. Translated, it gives CASSEARASGRNEQFF. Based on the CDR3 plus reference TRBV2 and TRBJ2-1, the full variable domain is EPEVTQTPSHQVTQMGQEVILRCVPISNHLYFYWYRQILGQKVEFLVSFYNNEISEKSEIFDDQFSVERPDGSNFTLKIRSTKLEDSAMYFCASSEARASGRNEQFFGPGTRLTVL.

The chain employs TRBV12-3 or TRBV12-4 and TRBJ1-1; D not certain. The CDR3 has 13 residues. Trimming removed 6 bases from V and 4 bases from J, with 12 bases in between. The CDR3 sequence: CASRSGIFTEAFF. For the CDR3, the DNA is TGTGCCAGCAGATCGGGGATTTTCACTGAAGCTTTCTTT.

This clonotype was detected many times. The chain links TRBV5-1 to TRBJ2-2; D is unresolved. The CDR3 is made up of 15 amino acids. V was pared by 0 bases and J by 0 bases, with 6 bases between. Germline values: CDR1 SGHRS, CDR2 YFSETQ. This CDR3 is CASSLGSANTGELFF. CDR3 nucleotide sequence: TGCGCCAGCAGCTTGGGGTCGGCGAACACCGGGGAGCTGTTTTTT. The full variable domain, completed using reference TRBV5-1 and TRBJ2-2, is KAGVTQTPRYLIKTRGQQVTLSCSPISGHRSVSWYQQTPGQGLQFLFEYFSETQRNKGNFPGRFSGRQFSNSRSEMNVSTLELGDSALYLCASSLGSANTGELFFGEGSRLTVL.